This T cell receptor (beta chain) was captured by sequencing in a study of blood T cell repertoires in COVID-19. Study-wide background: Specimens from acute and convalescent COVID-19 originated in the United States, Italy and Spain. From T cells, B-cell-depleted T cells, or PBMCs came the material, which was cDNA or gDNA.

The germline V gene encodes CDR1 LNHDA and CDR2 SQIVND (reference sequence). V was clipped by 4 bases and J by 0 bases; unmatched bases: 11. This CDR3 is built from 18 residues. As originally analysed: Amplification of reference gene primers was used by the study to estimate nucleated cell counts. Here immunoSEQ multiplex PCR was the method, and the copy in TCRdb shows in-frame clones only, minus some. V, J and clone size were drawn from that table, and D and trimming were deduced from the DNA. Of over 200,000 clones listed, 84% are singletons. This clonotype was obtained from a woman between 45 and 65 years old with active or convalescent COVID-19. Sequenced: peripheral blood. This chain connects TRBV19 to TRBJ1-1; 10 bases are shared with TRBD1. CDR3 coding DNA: TGTGCCAGTAGTAAAGGACAGGGGGTTGGTGTCATGAACACTGAAGCTTTCTTT. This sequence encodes CASSKGQGVGVMNTEAFF.